This entry is about one TCR beta chain. This entry belongs to a study of T-cell reconstitution after alpha-beta-depleted transplantation in children. CDR3 length equals 13 residues. The junction had 2 bases not matched to a gene; V was cut back by 5 bases and J by 4 bases. From germline, CDR1 is MNHNY and CDR2 SVGAGI (reference sequence). The TCRbeta library incorporated unique molecular identifiers. Each CDR3 protein is one row after TCRdb ran MiXCR on the PCR reads. The sample includes approximately 89,000 distinct CDR3 sequences, 15% to 18% of them seen just once. The receptor was derived from a male patient aged 2 to 9 who had a stem cell transplant for acute lymphoblastic leukemia, so the T cells may come from the graft donor. The chain combines TRBV6-6 with TRBJ1-2; 9 nucleotides line up with TRBD1. The source was PBMCs, mostly from graft donor cells, collected 180 days after TCRalphabeta/CD19-depleted stem cell transplant. Here the CDR3 DNA reads TGTGCCAGCAGTCAGGACAGGGGCTATGGCTACACCTTC. Its translation is CASSQDRGYGYTF.